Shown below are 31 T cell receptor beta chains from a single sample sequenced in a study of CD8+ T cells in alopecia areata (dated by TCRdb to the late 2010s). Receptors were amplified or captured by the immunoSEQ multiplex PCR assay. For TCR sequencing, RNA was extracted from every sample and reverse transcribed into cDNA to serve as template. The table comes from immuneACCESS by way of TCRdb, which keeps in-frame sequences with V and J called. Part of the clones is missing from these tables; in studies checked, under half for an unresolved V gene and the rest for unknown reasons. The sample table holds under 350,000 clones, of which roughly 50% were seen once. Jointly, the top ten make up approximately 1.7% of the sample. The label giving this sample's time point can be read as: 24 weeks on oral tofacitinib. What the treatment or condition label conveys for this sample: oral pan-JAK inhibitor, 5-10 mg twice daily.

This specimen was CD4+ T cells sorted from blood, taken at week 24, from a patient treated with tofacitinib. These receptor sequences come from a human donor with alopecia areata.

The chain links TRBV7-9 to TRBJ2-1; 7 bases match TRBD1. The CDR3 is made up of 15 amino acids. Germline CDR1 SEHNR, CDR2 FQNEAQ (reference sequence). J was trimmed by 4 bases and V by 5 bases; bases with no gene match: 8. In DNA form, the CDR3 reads TGTGCCAGCAGCCCGGACAGGAGGCGGTACAATGAGCAGTTCTTC. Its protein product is CASSPDRRRYNEQFF. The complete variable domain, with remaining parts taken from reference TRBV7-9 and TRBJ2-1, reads DTGVSQNPRHKITKRGQNVTFRCDPISEHNRLYWYRQTLGQGPEFLTYFQNEAQLEKSRLLSDRFSAERPKGSFSTLEIQRTEQGDSAMYLCASSPDRRRYNEQFFGPGTRLTVL.

CDR3 loop: CAIAQGRRETQYF. CDR3 sequence (DNA): TGTGCCATCGCACAGGGGAGGAGGGAGACCCAGTACTTC. The gene calls are TRBV2 and TRBJ2-5; maybe TRBD1 (7 bases). Germline-derived CDR1 and CDR2 are SNHLY and FYNNEI. The CDR3 has 13 residues. The ends were cut back, 10 bases at V and 5 bases at J, with 17 bases in the middle.

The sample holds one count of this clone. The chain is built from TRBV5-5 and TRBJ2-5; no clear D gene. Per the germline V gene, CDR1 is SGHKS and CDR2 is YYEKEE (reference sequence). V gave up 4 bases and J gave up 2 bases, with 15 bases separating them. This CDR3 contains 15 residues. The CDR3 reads CASSALGGGQETQYF. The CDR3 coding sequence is TGTGCCAGCAGCGCCCTGGGTGGTGGGCAAGAGACCCAGTACTTC.

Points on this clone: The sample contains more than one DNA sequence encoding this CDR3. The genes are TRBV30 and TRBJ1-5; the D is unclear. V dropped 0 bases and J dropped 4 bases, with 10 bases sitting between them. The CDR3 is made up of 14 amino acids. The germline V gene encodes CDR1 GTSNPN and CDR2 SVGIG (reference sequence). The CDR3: CAWSVGRRNQPQHF. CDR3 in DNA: TGTGCCTGGAGTGTTGGAAGAAGAAATCAGCCCCAGCATTTT.

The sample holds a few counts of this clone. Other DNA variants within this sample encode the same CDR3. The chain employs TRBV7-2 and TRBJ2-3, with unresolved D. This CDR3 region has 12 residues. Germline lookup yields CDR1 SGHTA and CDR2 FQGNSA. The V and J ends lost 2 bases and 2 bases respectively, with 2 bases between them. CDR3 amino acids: CASSLSTDTQYF. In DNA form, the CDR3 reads TGTGCCAGCAGCTTATCCACAGATACGCAGTATTTT. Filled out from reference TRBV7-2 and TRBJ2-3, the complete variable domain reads GAGVSQSPSNKVTEKGKDVELRCDPISGHTALYWYRQSLGQGLEFLIYFQGNSAPDKSGLPSDRFSAERTGGSVSTLTIQRTQQEDSAVYLCASSLSTDTQYFGPGTRLTVL.

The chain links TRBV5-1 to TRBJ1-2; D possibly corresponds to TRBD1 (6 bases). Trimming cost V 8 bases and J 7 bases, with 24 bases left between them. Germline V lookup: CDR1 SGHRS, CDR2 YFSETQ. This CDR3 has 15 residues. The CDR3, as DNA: TGCGCCAGTCGTAGTGGGGGGCGCGAAGTGGTTGGCTACACCTTC. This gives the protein CASRSGGREVVGYTF.

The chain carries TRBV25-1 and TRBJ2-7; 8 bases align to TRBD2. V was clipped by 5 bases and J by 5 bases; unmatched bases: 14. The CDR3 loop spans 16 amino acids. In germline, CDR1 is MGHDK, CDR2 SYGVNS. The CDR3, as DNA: TGTGCCAGCAGTCAAGCGGGGGTACAGGGTTTCAACGAGCAGTACTTC. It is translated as CASSQAGVQGFNEQYF.

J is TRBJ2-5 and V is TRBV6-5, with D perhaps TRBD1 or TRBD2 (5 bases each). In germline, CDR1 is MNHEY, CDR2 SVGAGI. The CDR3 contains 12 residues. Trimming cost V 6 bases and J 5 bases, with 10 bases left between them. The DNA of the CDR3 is TGTGCCAGCAGCCCGGGACCCGAGACCCAGTACTTC. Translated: CASSPGPETQYF.

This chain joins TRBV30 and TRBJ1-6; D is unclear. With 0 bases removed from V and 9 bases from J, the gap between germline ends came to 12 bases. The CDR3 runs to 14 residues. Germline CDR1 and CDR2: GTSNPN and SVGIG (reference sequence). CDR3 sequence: CAWSVGDLGSPLHF. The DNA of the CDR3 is TGTGCCTGGAGTGTAGGTGACCTAGGTTCACCCCTCCACTTT.

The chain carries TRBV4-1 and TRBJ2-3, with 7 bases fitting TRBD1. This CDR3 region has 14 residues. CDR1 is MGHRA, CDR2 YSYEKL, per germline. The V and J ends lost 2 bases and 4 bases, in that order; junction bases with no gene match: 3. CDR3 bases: TGCGCCAGCAGCCAACTACAGGGGCCAGATACGCAGTATTTT. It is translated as CASSQLQGPDTQYF.

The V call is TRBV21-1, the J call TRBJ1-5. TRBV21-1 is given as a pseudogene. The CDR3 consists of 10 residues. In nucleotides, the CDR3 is TGTGCCACCCTAAGGGAGCCCCAGCATTTT. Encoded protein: CATLREPQHF.

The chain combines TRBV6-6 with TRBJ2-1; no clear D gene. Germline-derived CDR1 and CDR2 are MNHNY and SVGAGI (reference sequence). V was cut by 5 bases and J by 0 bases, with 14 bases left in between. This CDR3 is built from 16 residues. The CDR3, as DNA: TGTGCCAGCAGTCCCTCGCGGTTTGCCTCCTACAATGAGCAGTTCTTC. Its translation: CASSPSRFASYNEQFF.

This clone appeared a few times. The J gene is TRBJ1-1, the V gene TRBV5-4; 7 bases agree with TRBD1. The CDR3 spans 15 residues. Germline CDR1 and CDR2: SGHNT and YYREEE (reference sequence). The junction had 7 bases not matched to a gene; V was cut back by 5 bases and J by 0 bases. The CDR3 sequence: CASRGTANMNTEAFF. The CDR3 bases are TGTGCCAGCAGGGGGACAGCCAATATGAACACTGAAGCTTTCTTT. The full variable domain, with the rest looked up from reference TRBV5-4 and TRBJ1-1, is ETGVTQSPTHLIKTRGQQVTLRCSSQSGHNTVSWYQQALGQGPQFIFQYYREEENGRGNFPPRFSGLQFPNYSSELNVNALELDDSALYLCASRGTANMNTEAFFGQGTRLTVV.

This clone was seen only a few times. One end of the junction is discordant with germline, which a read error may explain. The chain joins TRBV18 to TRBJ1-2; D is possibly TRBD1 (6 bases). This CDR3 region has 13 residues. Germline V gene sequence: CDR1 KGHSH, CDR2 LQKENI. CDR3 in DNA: TGTGCCAGCTCATCAGGGGAAGACTACGGCTACACCTTC. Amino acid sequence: CASSSGEDYGYTF.

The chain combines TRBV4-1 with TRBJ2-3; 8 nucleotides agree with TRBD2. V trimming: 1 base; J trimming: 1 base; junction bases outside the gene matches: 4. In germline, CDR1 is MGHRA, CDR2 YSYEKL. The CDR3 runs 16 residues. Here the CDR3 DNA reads TGCGCCAGCAGCCAAGTTTCCGGGGGGGGCACAGATACGCAGTATTTT. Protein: CASSQVSGGGTDTQYF.

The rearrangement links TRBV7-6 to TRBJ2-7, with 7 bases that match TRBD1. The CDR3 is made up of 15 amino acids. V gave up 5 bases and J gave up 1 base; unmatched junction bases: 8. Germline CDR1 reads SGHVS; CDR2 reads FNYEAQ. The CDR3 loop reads CASSRRRDRSYEQYF. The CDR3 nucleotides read TGTGCCAGCAGCCGAAGACGGGACAGATCCTACGAGCAGTACTTC.

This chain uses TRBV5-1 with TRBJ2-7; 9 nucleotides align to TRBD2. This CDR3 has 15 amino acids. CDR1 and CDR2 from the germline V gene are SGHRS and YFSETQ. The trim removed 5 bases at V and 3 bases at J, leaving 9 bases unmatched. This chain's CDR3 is CASSSGLAGFYEQYF. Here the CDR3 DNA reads TGCGCCAGCAGTAGTGGTCTAGCGGGGTTCTACGAGCAGTACTTC.

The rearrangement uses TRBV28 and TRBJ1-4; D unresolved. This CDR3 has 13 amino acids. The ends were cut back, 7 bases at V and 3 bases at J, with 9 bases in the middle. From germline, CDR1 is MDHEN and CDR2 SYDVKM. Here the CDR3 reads CASKVEPNEKLFF. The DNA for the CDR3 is TGTGCCAGCAAGGTGGAACCTAATGAAAAACTGTTTTTT.

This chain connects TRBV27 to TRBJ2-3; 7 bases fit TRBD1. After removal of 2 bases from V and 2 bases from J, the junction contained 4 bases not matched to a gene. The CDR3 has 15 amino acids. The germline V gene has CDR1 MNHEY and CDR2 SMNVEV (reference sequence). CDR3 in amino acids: CASSLVQGLTDTQYF. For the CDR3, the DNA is TGTGCCAGCAGTTTAGTACAGGGGCTCACAGATACGCAGTATTTT.

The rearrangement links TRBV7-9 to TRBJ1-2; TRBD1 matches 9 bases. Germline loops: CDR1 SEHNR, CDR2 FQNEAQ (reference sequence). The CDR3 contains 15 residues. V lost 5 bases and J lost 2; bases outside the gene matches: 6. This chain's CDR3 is CASSPGGTGNYGYTF. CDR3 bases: TGTGCCAGCAGCCCCGGGGGGACAGGGAACTATGGCTACACCTTC.

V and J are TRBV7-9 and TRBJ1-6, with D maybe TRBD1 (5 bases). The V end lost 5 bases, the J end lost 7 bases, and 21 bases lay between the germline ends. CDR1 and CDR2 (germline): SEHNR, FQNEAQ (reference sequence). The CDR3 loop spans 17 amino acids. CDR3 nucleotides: TGTGCCAGCAGCCCTCTTCTCGGCAGGGAATACAATTCACCCCTCCACTTT. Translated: CASSPLLGREYNSPLHF.

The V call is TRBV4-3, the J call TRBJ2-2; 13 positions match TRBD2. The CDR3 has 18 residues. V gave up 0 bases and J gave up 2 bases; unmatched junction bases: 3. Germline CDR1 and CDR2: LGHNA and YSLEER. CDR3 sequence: CASSQEQGLAGNTGELFF. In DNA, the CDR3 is TGCGCCAGCAGCCAAGAGCAGGGACTAGCGGGAAACACCGGGGAGCTGTTTTTT.

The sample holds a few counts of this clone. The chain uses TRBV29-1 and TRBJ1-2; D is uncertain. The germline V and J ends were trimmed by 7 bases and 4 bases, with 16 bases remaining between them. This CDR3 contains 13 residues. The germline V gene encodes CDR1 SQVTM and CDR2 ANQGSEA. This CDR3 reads CSADRGVGYGYTF. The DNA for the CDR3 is TGCAGCGCCGATCGCGGGGTGGGCTATGGCTACACCTTC.

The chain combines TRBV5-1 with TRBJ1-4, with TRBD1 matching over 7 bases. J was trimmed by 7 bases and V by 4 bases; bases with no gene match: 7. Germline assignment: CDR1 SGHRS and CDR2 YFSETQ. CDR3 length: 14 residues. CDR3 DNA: TGCGCCAGCAGCCCAGGGGGACTTAGTGAAAAACTGTTTTTT. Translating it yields CASSPGGLSEKLFF.

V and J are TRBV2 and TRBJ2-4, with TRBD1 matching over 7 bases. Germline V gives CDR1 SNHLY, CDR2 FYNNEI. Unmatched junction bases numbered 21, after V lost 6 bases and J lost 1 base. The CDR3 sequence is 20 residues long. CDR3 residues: CASRYNPGTALTGAKNIQYF. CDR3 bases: TGTGCCAGCAGGTACAACCCGGGGACAGCCTTGACTGGCGCCAAAAACATTCAGTACTTC.

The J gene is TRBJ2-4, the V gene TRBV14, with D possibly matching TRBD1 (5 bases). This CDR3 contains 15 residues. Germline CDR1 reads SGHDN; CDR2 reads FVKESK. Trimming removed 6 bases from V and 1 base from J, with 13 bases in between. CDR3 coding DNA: TGTGCCAGCAGGCAGGGTCCCCTGGCCAAAAACATTCAGTACTTC. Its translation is CASRQGPLAKNIQYF.

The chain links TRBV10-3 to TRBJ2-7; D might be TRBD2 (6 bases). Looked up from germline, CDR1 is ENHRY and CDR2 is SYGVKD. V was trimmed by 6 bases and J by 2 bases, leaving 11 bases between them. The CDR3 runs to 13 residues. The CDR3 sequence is CAIRKGGTYEQYF. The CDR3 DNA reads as TGTGCCATCAGAAAGGGAGGTACCTACGAGCAGTACTTC.

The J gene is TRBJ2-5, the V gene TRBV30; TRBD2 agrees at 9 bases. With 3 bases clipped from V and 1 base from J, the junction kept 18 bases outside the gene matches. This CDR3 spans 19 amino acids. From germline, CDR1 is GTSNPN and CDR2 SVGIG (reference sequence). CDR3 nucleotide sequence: TGTGCCTGGAGCCCACCTCCTGCGGGGGGGCTCCTATCCCAAGAGACCCAGTACTTC. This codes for CAWSPPPAGGLLSQETQYF.

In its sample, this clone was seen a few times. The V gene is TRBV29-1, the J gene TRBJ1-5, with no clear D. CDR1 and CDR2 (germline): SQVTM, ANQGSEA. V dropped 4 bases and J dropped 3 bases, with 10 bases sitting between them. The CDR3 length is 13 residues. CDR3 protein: CSVASQDNQPQHF. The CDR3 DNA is TGCAGCGTTGCGAGTCAGGACAATCAGCCCCAGCATTTT.

CDR3 loop: CASRPSGGLDTQYF. CDR3 in DNA: TGTGCCAGCAGACCTAGCGGGGGTCTCGATACGCAGTATTTT. The J gene is TRBJ2-3, the V gene TRBV6-6; TRBD2 agrees at 10 bases. V dropped 6 bases and J dropped 6; count of bases not matched to a gene: 6. The length of the CDR3 is 14 residues. CDR1 is MNHNY and CDR2 is SVGAGI in the germline V gene (reference sequence).

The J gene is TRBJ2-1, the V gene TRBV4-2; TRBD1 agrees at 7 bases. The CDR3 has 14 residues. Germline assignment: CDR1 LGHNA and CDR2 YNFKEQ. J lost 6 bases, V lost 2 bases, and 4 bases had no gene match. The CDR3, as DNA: TGTGCCAGCAGCCAATCGGACAGGCTCAATGAGCAGTTCTTC. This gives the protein CASSQSDRLNEQFF.